This T cell receptor beta chain was retrieved from a study of CD8 T cells in ankylosing spondylitis (dated by TCRdb to the late 2010s). With respect to the entire study: T cell receptor beta repertoires were profiled in healthy donors and ankylosing spondylitis patients so that disease-linked TCR variants could be found. Peripheral blood was sampled, and synovial fluid was additionally collected from ankylosing spondylitis patients. The full study cohort was made up of under 30 ankylosing spondylitis patients and 108 healthy donors. Overall study outcomes, separate from this receptor: Blood from ankylosing spondylitis patients appeared to be characterized by a TCR beta motif made up of several highly homologous amino acid variants. A CD8+ phenotype was shown by the disease-linked clones, which were found at relatively low frequencies in peripheral blood. The disease-linked clones were reported as significantly enriched in matched synovial fluid samples from ankylosing spondylitis patients. Some of the motif variants had been reported before in the synovial fluid and blood of reactive arthritis patients, a finding that suggests common disease-initiation mechanisms.

The V end loses 5 bases and the J end loses 9 bases, and a stretch of 11 bases separates them. From the germline V gene, CDR1 is SGHAT and CDR2 is FQNNGV. From the cysteine through the phenylalanine, the CDR3 covers 12 amino acids. Only the CDR3 region is kept as DNA, spanning 36 bases read in frame from base 1. In the case of this clonotype: Which antigen it targets is not known. It has no much larger one-base neighbor in the sample; base qualities were not kept.

TCRdb names Illumina HiSeq 2500 as the instrument used. Quantitative 5'-RACE with molecular barcodes was used to prepare TCR beta libraries. Per the original workflow: Disease-linked TCR variants were identified with a new computational method built on a probabilistic model of VDJ rearrangement. TCRdb handled the public reads itself, with Q25 trimming in fastp and clone calling in MiXCR, and kept productive beta chains. Every CDR3 protein is listed once, alongside the most common genes and DNA of its rows. TCRdb, rather than the study authors, made the V and J calls. The sample contains about 450,000 distinct CDR3 sequences, roughly 25% of them found a single time. 0.85% to 1% of the sample goes to the ten largest clones.

The TCR originated in a male donor with ankylosing spondylitis. The sequenced material came from blood, either unsorted or a sorted T cell fraction (not recorded which). The V and J segments used are TRBV11-2 and TRBJ2-1, with TRBD1 perhaps the D gene, on 6 matching bases. The CDR3 protein: CASSRDRSEQFF. Here is the DNA: TGTGCCAGCAGCCGCGACAGGTCTGAGCAGTTCTTC.